The clone carrying this T cell receptor beta chain appeared a single time. The sample comes from a study of blood T cell repertoires in COVID-19. About the research overall: There were acute and convalescent COVID-19 samples, and they came from the United States, Italy and Spain. In each case, the material was cDNA or gDNA derived from T cells, B-cell-depleted T cells, or PBMCs.

Assay used: immunoSEQ multiplex PCR; TCRdb lists only in-frame clones, some missing. In the table there are 25,000 or so clones, around 83% of which are singletons. The junction had 10 bases not matched to a gene; V was cut back by 10 bases and J by 7 bases. The CDR3 has 13 residues. Germline CDR1 is LNHDA and CDR2 is SQIVND (reference sequence). The rearrangement uses TRBV19 and TRBJ2-1; 7 bases map to TRBD1. What was sequenced was peripheral blood. The clonotype was recovered from a man between 65 and 80 years old with active COVID-19. The CDR3 here is CAIATGRGNEQFF. The CDR3 DNA follows: TGTGCCATCGCGACAGGGCGCGGGAATGAGCAGTTCTTC.